This is a list of T cell receptor beta chains from one sample in a study of blood T cell repertoires in COVID-19. The table came from immunoSEQ multiplex PCR; TCRdb's copy has only in-frame clones and leaves some out. The sample records about 120,000 clones, 86% being singletons. The specimen sequenced was peripheral blood. These receptors were taken from a man aged 40-49 years with acute or convalescent COVID-19. The CDR3 runs from the conserved cysteine through the conserved F or W. D genes are given only for firm matches. The listing skips clone size in some rows; elsewhere it reads once, few, many or a size class.

j_gene: TRBJ2-1; d_gene: -; abundance: -; v_gene: TRBV30; CDR3nt: TGTGCCTGGACGACCTCGGGGGTAAGGGTCAATGAGCAGTTCTTC; CDR3aa: CAWTTSGVRVNEQFF
j_gene: TRBJ1-1; d_gene: TRBD1; abundance: few; v_gene: TRBV6-5; CDR3nt: TGTGCCAGCAGGGGGACAGGGCCAAACACTGAAGCTTTCTTT; CDR3aa: CASRGTGPNTEAFF
j_gene: TRBJ1-2; d_gene: -; abundance: -; v_gene: TRBV29-1; CDR3nt: TGCAGCGCCGAGACAGTAAACTATGGCTACACCTTC; CDR3aa: CSAETVNYGYTF
j_gene: TRBJ1-1; d_gene: -; abundance: -; v_gene: TRBV7-2; CDR3nt: TGTGCCAGCAGCCTCGGAGATGAAGCTTTCTTT; CDR3aa: CASSLGDEAFF
j_gene: TRBJ2-1; d_gene: TRBD1; abundance: -; v_gene: TRBV29-1; CDR3nt: TGCAGCGTTGAGGGACAGGGGACCGACAATGAGCAGTTCTTC; CDR3aa: CSVEGQGTDNEQFF
j_gene: TRBJ1-5; d_gene: -; abundance: -; v_gene: TRBV9; CDR3nt: TGTGCCAGCAGCGTTAAGGGAGAAGGCAATCAGCCCCAGCATTTT; CDR3aa: CASSVKGEGNQPQHF
j_gene: TRBJ1-1; d_gene: -; abundance: -; v_gene: TRBV11-3; CDR3nt: TGTGCCAGCAGCAACAGGACGGGGAGGGGTACTGAAGCTTTCTTT; CDR3aa: CASSNRTGRGTEAFF
j_gene: TRBJ1-3; d_gene: -; abundance: -; v_gene: TRBV4-2; CDR3nt: TGTGCCAGCAGCCCCCTTTCCGGGATAGCAGGAAACACCATATATTTT; CDR3aa: CASSPLSGIAGNTIYF
j_gene: TRBJ1-3; d_gene: -; abundance: -; v_gene: TRBV19; CDR3nt: TGTGCCAGTAGTATAGGCGGATCCTCTGGAAACACCATATATTTT; CDR3aa: CASSIGGSSGNTIYF
j_gene: TRBJ2-5; d_gene: -; abundance: -; v_gene: TRBV7-8; CDR3nt: TGTGCCAGCAGCTCAACCCGGTTGGAGGCCCAGTACTTC; CDR3aa: CASSSTRLEAQYF
j_gene: TRBJ2-3; d_gene: -; abundance: -; v_gene: TRBV11-2; CDR3nt: TGTGCCAGCAGCCCCCCTGCGGTAGATACGCAGTATTTT; CDR3aa: CASSPPAVDTQYF
j_gene: TRBJ1-4; d_gene: -; abundance: -; v_gene: TRBV3-1/TRBV3-2; CDR3nt: TGTGCCAGCAGCCAGGATCACGGGGAAAAACTGTTTTTT; CDR3aa: CASSQDHGEKLFF
j_gene: TRBJ2-7; d_gene: TRBD1; abundance: once; v_gene: TRBV7-8; CDR3nt: TGTGCCAGCAGCTTTCTACCCGGGACAGGGGACTACGAGCAGTACTTC; CDR3aa: CASSFLPGTGDYEQYF
j_gene: TRBJ1-1; d_gene: TRBD1; abundance: -; v_gene: TRBV7-8; CDR3nt: TGTGCCAGCAGCCTGGACAGGGGAGGAGCTTTCTTT; CDR3aa: CASSLDRGGAFF
j_gene: TRBJ2-7; d_gene: TRBD1; abundance: -; v_gene: TRBV4-3; CDR3nt: TGCGCCAGCAGCCAACAACCTTACGACAGGGGCGAGCAGTACTTC; CDR3aa: CASSQQPYDRGEQYF
j_gene: TRBJ2-5; d_gene: TRBD1; abundance: few; v_gene: TRBV5-4; CDR3nt: TGTGCCAGCAGCTTGGCAGGGACAGCGGAGACCCAGTACTTC; CDR3aa: CASSLAGTAETQYF
j_gene: TRBJ2-1; d_gene: TRBD2; abundance: few; v_gene: TRBV3-1/TRBV3-2; CDR3nt: TGTGCCAGCAGCCAAGATGTGGCGGGAGTGGAAAATGTGTTCTTC; CDR3aa: CASSQDVAGVENVFF
j_gene: TRBJ2-2; d_gene: -; abundance: -; v_gene: TRBV4-1; CDR3nt: TGCGCCAGCAGCCAAGGCGCCACCGGGGAGCTGTTTTTT; CDR3aa: CASSQGATGELFF
j_gene: TRBJ1-2; d_gene: -; abundance: -; v_gene: TRBV24-1; CDR3nt: TGTGCCACCAGTGATTCCGGGGTCAACTATGGCTACACCTTC; CDR3aa: CATSDSGVNYGYTF
j_gene: TRBJ2-3; d_gene: -; abundance: -; v_gene: TRBV25-1; CDR3nt: TGTGCCAGCAGTGTCAGGAGGGCCGCTACAGATACGCAGTATTTT; CDR3aa: CASSVRRAATDTQYF
j_gene: TRBJ1-5; d_gene: -; abundance: -; v_gene: TRBV9; CDR3nt: TGTGCCAGCAGCGTAGGTACTTCCAATCAGCCCCAGCATTTT; CDR3aa: CASSVGTSNQPQHF
j_gene: TRBJ2-7; d_gene: -; abundance: -; v_gene: TRBV21-1; CDR3nt: TGTGCCAGCAGCAAAGGCCGGCTAGCGGGCGATTACGAGCAGTACTTC; CDR3aa: CASSKGRLAGDYEQYF
j_gene: TRBJ2-1; d_gene: -; abundance: -; v_gene: TRBV14; CDR3nt: TGTGCCAGCAGCCAAGATAACAGGTACAATGAGCAGTTCTTC; CDR3aa: CASSQDNRYNEQFF
j_gene: TRBJ2-1; d_gene: -; abundance: -; v_gene: TRBV11-3; CDR3nt: TGTGCCAGCAGCTTCAATAGCCATGAGCAGTTCTTC; CDR3aa: CASSFNSHEQFF
j_gene: TRBJ2-7; d_gene: TRBD2; abundance: once; v_gene: TRBV19; CDR3nt: TGTGCCAGTACCTCTAAAGCGGGGCAGTTACGATACGAGCAGTACTTC; CDR3aa: CASTSKAGQLRYEQYF
j_gene: TRBJ2-1; d_gene: TRBD1; abundance: -; v_gene: TRBV6-5; CDR3nt: TGTGCCAGCAGTTGGGACAGGGGAAGGTATGGGAATGAGCAGTTCTTC; CDR3aa: CASSWDRGRYGNEQFF
j_gene: TRBJ2-7; d_gene: TRBD2; abundance: -; v_gene: TRBV7-2; CDR3nt: TGTGCCAGCAGCTTTCTAGCGGTCTCCTACGAGCAGTACTTC; CDR3aa: CASSFLAVSYEQYF
j_gene: TRBJ1-2; d_gene: -; abundance: -; v_gene: TRBV4-3; CDR3nt: TGCGCCAGCAGCCAAGATTCTGGAGCGAATTCGCCTTATGGCTACACCTTC; CDR3aa: CASSQDSGANSPYGYTF
j_gene: TRBJ1-2; d_gene: TRBD1; abundance: once; v_gene: TRBV6-5; CDR3nt: TGTGCCAGCAGTTCAGCAGCTACAGGGGCTAACTATGGCTACACCTTC; CDR3aa: CASSSAATGANYGYTF
j_gene: TRBJ1-4; d_gene: -; abundance: once; v_gene: TRBV9; CDR3nt: TGTGCCAGCAGCCCCGGCAGGGCCACCGAAAAACTGTTTTTT; CDR3aa: CASSPGRATEKLFF
j_gene: TRBJ2-2; d_gene: -; abundance: -; v_gene: TRBV5-6; CDR3nt: TGTGCCAGCAGCTTCCCGGGAAACACCGGGGAGCTGTTTTTT; CDR3aa: CASSFPGNTGELFF
j_gene: TRBJ1-2; d_gene: -; abundance: -; v_gene: TRBV9; CDR3nt: TGTGCCAGCAGCGTGGGGCCAGGCTATGGCTACACCTTC; CDR3aa: CASSVGPGYGYTF